This passage covers 8 T cell receptor beta chains from one sample sequenced in a study of beta chain features in type 1 diabetes. Since all of the isolated RNA was reverse transcribed, expressed TCRB transcripts were what got sequenced. Profiling relied on immunoSEQ multiplex PCR, and the TCRdb table lists in-frame clones only, not all of them. The repertoire holds roughly 350,000 clones, with 11% as singletons. Material for sequencing was naive CD4+ T cells from blood. The receptors stem from a woman aged 25 to 39 in good health.

This chain links TRBV5-4 with TRBJ2-7; 11 nucleotides match TRBD2. Germline V CDR1 and CDR2: SGHNT, YYREEE (reference sequence). There are 14 residues in the CDR3. Unmatched junction bases numbered 4, after V lost 5 bases and J lost 3 bases. The CDR3: CASRTSGKDYEQYF. CDR3 sequence (DNA): TGTGCCAGCAGGACTAGCGGGAAAGACTACGAGCAGTACTTC.

This clone was seen more than once but under ten times. CDR3 protein: CASSQRDYSTDTQYF. CDR3 nucleotides: TGTGCCAGCAGTCAACGGGACTACAGCACAGATACGCAGTATTTT. The chain is built from TRBV28 and TRBJ2-3; 7 nucleotides align to TRBD2. Germline V gene lookup returns CDR1 MDHEN and CDR2 SYDVKM. This CDR3 is 15 amino acids long. After removal of 5 bases from V and 0 bases from J, the junction contained 5 bases not matched to a gene.

This clone was counted a few times. The rearrangement links TRBV13 to TRBJ2-3; the match to TRBD2 covers 13 bases. The germline V gene encodes CDR1 PRHDT and CDR2 FYEKMQ (reference sequence). The J segment lost 6 bases and the V segment lost 0 bases, leaving 15 bases of the junction unmatched. The CDR3 is 20 residues long. The CDR3 DNA sequence: TGTGCCAGCAGCTTAGGAACGGGACTAGCGGGACAAACCGATATTGATACGCAGTATTTT. This sequence encodes CASSLGTGLAGQTDIDTQYF.

In this sample, this clone turned up a few times. This chain uses TRBV28 with TRBJ2-5, with 9 bases aligning to TRBD2. There are 13 residues in the CDR3. Germline V CDR1 and CDR2: MDHEN, SYDVKM. V dropped 6 bases and J dropped 4; count of bases not matched to a gene: 3. CDR3: CASRLAGLETQYF. The CDR3 DNA sequence: TGTGCCAGCAGACTAGCGGGTTTAGAGACCCAGTACTTC.

The chain recombines TRBV9 with TRBJ2-7, with 10 bases matching TRBD1. V lost 2 bases to trimming and J lost 4 bases; unmatched junction nucleotides: 6. The V gene's germline CDR1 is SGDLS and CDR2 YYNGEE. The CDR3 runs 15 residues. This CDR3 is CASSVTGTGVYEQYF. CDR3 nucleotide sequence: TGTGCCAGCAGCGTCACCGGGACAGGGGTTTACGAGCAGTACTTC.

This rearrangement joins TRBV7-2 to TRBJ2-3; weak D call: TRBD1 (5 bases). Per germline, CDR1 SGHTA and CDR2 FQGNSA. The CDR3 consists of 13 residues. Trimming shortened V by 5 bases and J by 7 bases, and 13 bases separated the two germline ends. The CDR3 here is CASSPKRGYTQYF. In DNA, the CDR3 is TGTGCCAGCAGCCCGAAAAGGGGATATACGCAGTATTTT.

V and J are TRBV29-1 and TRBJ2-1; D is unresolved. The CDR3 covers 12 residues. The V gene lost 4 bases and the J gene lost 8 bases, with 12 bases spanning the gap. Germline CDR1 reads SQVTM; CDR2 reads ANQGSEA. CDR3 in DNA: TGCAGCGTTGCCCCCCGGTCCGATGAGCAGTTCTTC. Encoded protein: CSVAPRSDEQFF.

This rearrangement joins TRBV9 to TRBJ2-1; TRBD2 matches 11 bases. Germline lookup yields CDR1 SGDLS and CDR2 YYNGEE. This CDR3 spans 15 amino acids. J gave up 7 bases and V 0 bases, and 3 bases lay outside the gene matches. CDR3 bases: TGTGCCAGCAGCGTAGAGGGGACTAGCGGTAATGAGCAGTTCTTC. As protein: CASSVEGTSGNEQFF.